This T cell receptor (beta chain) is drawn from a study of blood T cell repertoires in COVID-19. This CDR3 has 15 amino acids. Germline values: CDR1 SGHAT, CDR2 FQNNGV. V was cut by 10 bases and J by 5 bases, with 20 bases left in between. Assay used: immunoSEQ multiplex PCR; TCRdb lists only in-frame clones, some missing. The sample contains about 190,000 clones, less than 85% of which appear only once. The material sequenced was peripheral blood. The chain is built from TRBV11-2 and TRBJ1-4; maybe TRBD1 (5 bases). This TCR derives from a woman aged 50 to 60 with acute or convalescent COVID-19. This chain's CDR3 is CATSPGGLKNEKLFF. The CDR3 nucleotides read TGTGCCACTTCCCCTGGGGGACTGAAGAATGAAAAACTGTTTTTT.